Presented here are 3 T cell receptor beta chains from one specimen sequenced in a study of radiation and T cells in renal cell carcinoma (TCRdb year 2020). The protocol used for the library was the immunoSEQ multiplex PCR assay. TCRdb limited this immuneACCESS table to in-frame rearrangements with V and J called. A share of clones is missing; checked studies link under half to unresolved V genes, and the rest is unexplained. The sample table holds roughly 160,000 clones, of which about 87% were seen once. About 11% of the sample lies in the top ten. This specimen's time point label, interpreted: blood 4 weeks post-SBRT, at nephrectomy. The treatment or condition label for this specimen denotes: 15 Gy SBRT to primary tumor, nephrectomy 4 weeks later. Sequenced material: blood, taken from a patient whose treatment included radiotherapy and nephrectomy. These receptors were taken from a woman between 50 and 59 years old with renal cell carcinoma.

The rearrangement joins TRBV19 to TRBJ2-1; weak D call: TRBD1 (6 bases). V lost 3 bases, J lost 0 bases, and 9 bases lay in between. The CDR3 loop spans 15 amino acids. The germline gives CDR1 LNHDA, CDR2 SQIVND (reference sequence). The CDR3 region has the DNA TGTGCCAGTAGTATCGAGGACAGCTCCTACAATGAGCAGTTCTTC. Translating it yields CASSIEDSSYNEQFF.

The chain couples TRBV6-1 to TRBJ2-1; D unclear. The CDR3 contains 12 residues. Germline CDR1 is MNHNS and CDR2 is SASEGT. V dropped 2 bases and J dropped 2 bases, with 1 base sitting between them. The CDR3 sequence is CASSETYNEQFF. The CDR3, as DNA: TGTGCCAGCAGTGAAACCTACAATGAGCAGTTCTTC.

This chain connects TRBV6-1 to TRBJ1-4; D is ambiguous. CDR1 and CDR2 (germline): MNHNS, SASEGT. V lost 3 bases and J 8 bases, leaving 16 bases between the germline ends. The CDR3 consists of 15 residues. CDR3 protein: CASSDPHRLGEKLFF. In nucleotides, the CDR3 is TGTGCCAGCAGTGACCCTCACAGACTAGGAGAAAAACTGTTTTTT.